This T cell receptor (beta chain) was documented in a study of early T cells in non-severe SARS-CoV-2 infection. Study at large: Sequenced bulk RNA came from whole blood that was unsorted, and chains were unpaired.

There are 15 residues in the CDR3. Germline loops: CDR1 MNHEY, CDR2 SMNVEV (reference sequence). V gave up 7 bases and J gave up 0 bases, with 15 bases separating them. Unique molecular identifiers tagged individual cDNA molecules. TCRdb reprocessed the 5' RACE reads with MiXCR, giving one entry per CDR3 protein. The table has 80,000 or so distinct CDR3 sequences, less than 20% seen once. This clonotype was counted ten times or more. This sequence originates from an adult who was a healthcare worker with PCR-confirmed SARS-CoV-2 infection or an uninfected control (not recorded which). The chain links TRBV27 to TRBJ1-2; possible D gene TRBD1, 6 bases. Source material: whole blood. The CDR3 DNA reads TGTGCCAGCACCCGAACAGGGCGATCTAACTATGGCTACACCTTC. Protein sequence: CASTRTGRSNYGYTF.